This is a list of T cell receptor beta chains from one sample in a study of response to subunit inactivated influenza vaccine. TCRdb independently ran MiXCR on the RT-PCR reads; one entry per CDR3 protein. There are almost 250,000 distinct CDR3 sequences in the sample; 12% occur only once, and about 7.8% lies in the top ten. The sequencing used non-naive T cells sorted from PBMCs, collected around two weeks before vaccination. The origin of the receptors is a man aged 50-60 years who received an inactivated influenza vaccine. The CDR3 runs from the conserved cysteine through the conserved F or W. A D gene is named only where the DNA matches it firmly. Clone sizes are given selectively: once, few, many, or a class where the clone is expanded.

v_gene: TRBV7-8; d_gene: NA; abundance: NA; len: 14; j_gene: TRBJ1-4; CDR3aa: CASIPGVINEKLFF; CDR3nt: TGTGCCAGCATCCCGGGGGTTATTAATGAAAAACTGTTTTTT
v_gene: TRBV5-5; d_gene: NA; abundance: NA; len: 18; j_gene: TRBJ1-1; CDR3aa: CASSFQWAQLTMNTEAFF; CDR3nt: TGTGCCAGCAGCTTCCAATGGGCACAACTTACAATGAACACTGAAGCTTTCTTT
v_gene: TRBV6-2/TRBV6-3; d_gene: NA; abundance: NA; len: 14; j_gene: TRBJ2-2; CDR3aa: CASSRTVPTGELFF; CDR3nt: TGTGCCAGCAGCCGGACAGTTCCCACCGGGGAGCTGTTTTTT
v_gene: TRBV5-1; d_gene: NA; abundance: many; len: 16; j_gene: TRBJ2-1; CDR3aa: CASTQTSSSFYNEQFF; CDR3nt: TGCGCCAGCACCCAAACTAGTTCGTCTTTTTACAATGAGCAGTTCTTC
v_gene: TRBV28; d_gene: NA; abundance: few; len: 16; j_gene: TRBJ1-4; CDR3aa: CASSLYRTGTNEKLFF; CDR3nt: TGTGCCAGCAGTCTATACAGGACGGGAACTAATGAAAAACTGTTTTTT
v_gene: TRBV2; d_gene: NA; abundance: few; len: 14; j_gene: TRBJ1-2; CDR3aa: CASSESGQPYGYTF; CDR3nt: TGTGCCAGCAGTGAATCCGGGCAGCCCTATGGCTACACCTTC
v_gene: TRBV21-1; d_gene: NA; abundance: many; len: 16; j_gene: TRBJ2-5; CDR3aa: CASSELKRRGQETQYF; CDR3nt: TGTGCCAGCAGCGAATTAAAACGGCGGGGGCAAGAGACCCAGTACTTC
v_gene: TRBV20-1; d_gene: NA; abundance: NA; len: 11; j_gene: TRBJ1-1; CDR3aa: CSAWRGTEAFF; CDR3nt: TGCAGTGCTTGGCGTGGCACTGAAGCTTTCTTT
v_gene: TRBV6-5; d_gene: NA; abundance: NA; len: 12; j_gene: TRBJ2-1; CDR3aa: CASRLPRGEQFF; CDR3nt: TGTGCCAGCAGACTTCCCCGGGGTGAGCAGTTCTTC
v_gene: TRBV20-1; d_gene: NA; abundance: NA; len: 16; j_gene: TRBJ1-6; CDR3aa: CSARVEGFSPRSPLHF; CDR3nt: TGCAGTGCTAGAGTGGAGGGCTTCTCTCCCCGTTCACCCCTCCACTTT
v_gene: TRBV11-2; d_gene: TRBD1; abundance: few; len: 16; j_gene: TRBJ2-1; CDR3aa: CASSSDRGIVGREQFF; CDR3nt: TGTGCCAGCAGTTCGGACAGGGGGATAGTGGGGAGGGAGCAGTTCTTC
v_gene: TRBV5-6; d_gene: TRBD1; abundance: few; len: 17; j_gene: TRBJ1-5; CDR3aa: CASSLSTGTGIDQPQHF; CDR3nt: TGTGCCAGCAGTTTGTCAACCGGGACAGGGATCGATCAGCCCCAGCATTTT
v_gene: TRBV7-9; d_gene: NA; abundance: few; len: 15; j_gene: TRBJ1-2; CDR3aa: CASSSTRAVKLRYTF; CDR3nt: TGTGCCAGCAGCTCCACTAGGGCGGTAAAACTTCGCTACACCTTC
v_gene: TRBV12-3/TRBV12-4; d_gene: NA; abundance: NA; len: 13; j_gene: TRBJ1-1; CDR3aa: CASIRPGDTEAFF; CDR3nt: TGTGCCAGCATCCGACCGGGGGACACTGAAGCTTTCTTT
v_gene: TRBV12-5; d_gene: TRBD2; abundance: NA; len: 13; j_gene: TRBJ2-1; CDR3aa: CASGLAGANEQFF; CDR3nt: TGTGCTAGTGGTTTAGCGGGAGCGAATGAGCAGTTCTTC
v_gene: TRBV20-1; d_gene: NA; abundance: few; len: 11; j_gene: TRBJ1-1; CDR3aa: CSGDLNTEAFF; CDR3nt: TGCAGCGGGGACTTGAACACTGAAGCTTTCTTT
v_gene: TRBV9; d_gene: TRBD2; abundance: few; len: 18; j_gene: TRBJ2-1; CDR3aa: CASSREGWRTSGNNEQFF; CDR3nt: TGTGCCAGCAGCCGAGAGGGGTGGAGGACTAGCGGAAACAATGAGCAGTTCTTC
v_gene: TRBV4-2; d_gene: TRBD2; abundance: many; len: 13; j_gene: TRBJ2-1; CDR3aa: CASSQDREGAQFF; CDR3nt: TGTGCCAGCAGCCAAGATCGGGAGGGAGCGCAGTTCTTC
v_gene: TRBV29-1; d_gene: NA; abundance: NA; len: 15; j_gene: TRBJ2-1; CDR3aa: CSVEPDRGSGNEQFF; CDR3nt: TGCAGCGTTGAACCGGATAGAGGGAGCGGCAATGAGCAGTTCTTC
v_gene: TRBV15; d_gene: NA; abundance: many; len: 13; j_gene: TRBJ2-7; CDR3aa: CATSRDHGYKQYF; CDR3nt: TGTGCCACCAGCAGAGATCATGGGTACAAGCAGTACTTC
v_gene: TRBV28; d_gene: TRBD1; abundance: NA; len: 12; j_gene: TRBJ2-7; CDR3aa: CASRTGGYEQYF; CDR3nt: TGTGCCAGCAGAACAGGGGGCTACGAGCAGTACTTC
v_gene: TRBV12-3/TRBV12-4; d_gene: NA; abundance: many; len: 14; j_gene: TRBJ1-1; CDR3aa: CASSLGQSNTEAFF; CDR3nt: TGTGCCAGCAGTTTAGGGCAGTCGAACACTGAAGCTTTCTTT
v_gene: TRBV12-3/TRBV12-4; d_gene: TRBD1; abundance: many; len: 14; j_gene: TRBJ2-2; CDR3aa: CASTPDRATGELFF; CDR3nt: TGTGCCAGCACCCCGGACAGGGCCACCGGGGAGCTGTTTTTT
v_gene: TRBV5-1; d_gene: NA; abundance: many; len: 11; j_gene: TRBJ2-5; CDR3aa: CASSLRETQYF; CDR3nt: TGTGCCAGCAGCTTGAGGGAGACCCAGTACTTC
v_gene: TRBV5-4; d_gene: NA; abundance: few; len: 16; j_gene: TRBJ2-2; CDR3aa: CASSILSGPNTGELFF; CDR3nt: TGTGCCAGCAGCATTCTGTCGGGGCCAAACACCGGGGAGCTGTTTTTT
v_gene: TRBV29-1; d_gene: NA; abundance: NA; len: 13; j_gene: TRBJ2-3; CDR3aa: CSVGQGHRDTQYF; CDR3nt: TGCAGCGTTGGTCAGGGCCATCGAGATACGCAGTATTTT
v_gene: TRBV5-6; d_gene: TRBD1; abundance: many; len: 12; j_gene: TRBJ2-7; CDR3aa: CASSRTGYEQYF; CDR3nt: TGTGCCAGCAGCCGGACAGGCTACGAGCAGTACTTC
v_gene: TRBV9; d_gene: NA; abundance: NA; len: 13; j_gene: TRBJ2-7; CDR3aa: CASSVSGSDEQYF; CDR3nt: TGTGCCAGCAGCGTTTCGGGGTCAGACGAGCAGTACTTC
v_gene: TRBV5-8; d_gene: NA; abundance: NA; len: 13; j_gene: TRBJ2-3; CDR3aa: CASSLDPPRTQYF; CDR3nt: TGTGCCAGCAGCTTGGACCCCCCGCGAACGCAGTATTTT
v_gene: TRBV9; d_gene: NA; abundance: NA; len: 15; j_gene: TRBJ2-5; CDR3aa: CASSEGRGLKETQYF; CDR3nt: TGTGCCAGCAGCGAGGGAAGGGGGTTGAAAGAGACCCAGTACTTC
v_gene: TRBV27; d_gene: TRBD1; abundance: few; len: 13; j_gene: TRBJ2-7; CDR3aa: CASSDRGSYEQYF; CDR3nt: TGTGCCAGCTCGGACAGGGGGTCCTACGAGCAGTACTTC
v_gene: TRBV7-2; d_gene: NA; abundance: many; len: 16; j_gene: TRBJ2-1; CDR3aa: CASSLDRDVRYNEQFF; CDR3nt: TGTGCCAGCAGCTTAGATCGTGATGTGCGATACAATGAGCAGTTCTTC
v_gene: TRBV7-2; d_gene: NA; abundance: once; len: 13; j_gene: TRBJ1-1; CDR3aa: CSSSLRGYPEAFF; CDR3nt: TGTTCCAGCAGCTTGAGAGGGTACCCTGAAGCTTTCTTT
v_gene: TRBV20-1; d_gene: TRBD2; abundance: NA; len: 13; j_gene: TRBJ2-7; CDR3aa: CSATPGLAHEQYF; CDR3nt: TGCAGTGCTACCCCGGGACTAGCACACGAGCAGTACTTC
v_gene: TRBV4-2; d_gene: TRBD2; abundance: many; len: 18; j_gene: TRBJ2-4; CDR3aa: CASSPNSGTSVKGNIQYF; CDR3nt: TGTGCCAGCAGCCCGAATTCTGGGACTAGCGTTAAGGGAAACATTCAGTACTTC
v_gene: TRBV6-1; d_gene: NA; abundance: NA; len: 16; j_gene: TRBJ2-5; CDR3aa: CASSKTRHRRQETQYF; CDR3nt: TGTGCCAGCAGTAAAACCAGACACCGGAGGCAAGAGACCCAGTACTTC
v_gene: TRBV6-5; d_gene: TRBD1; abundance: NA; len: 18; j_gene: TRBJ2-6; CDR3aa: CASSYSNRGPSGANVLTF; CDR3nt: TGTGCCAGCAGTTACTCGAACAGGGGACCCTCTGGGGCCAACGTCCTGACTTTC
v_gene: TRBV20-1; d_gene: TRBD2; abundance: NA; len: 16; j_gene: TRBJ2-1; CDR3aa: CSARGVGTSGSSPQFF; CDR3nt: TGCAGTGCTAGAGGCGTAGGGACTAGCGGGAGTAGTCCGCAGTTCTTC
v_gene: TRBV12-3/TRBV12-4; d_gene: NA; abundance: many; len: 11; j_gene: TRBJ2-1; CDR3aa: CASTAYNEQFF; CDR3nt: TGTGCCAGCACAGCCTACAATGAGCAGTTCTTC
v_gene: TRBV20-1; d_gene: TRBD1; abundance: NA; len: 15; j_gene: TRBJ2-1; CDR3aa: CSARGDRGSYNEQFF; CDR3nt: TGCAGTGCTAGAGGCGACAGGGGATCCTACAATGAGCAGTTCTTC
v_gene: TRBV18; d_gene: NA; abundance: few; len: 17; j_gene: TRBJ2-3; CDR3aa: CASSPPVDTSGSDTQYF; CDR3nt: TGTGCCAGCTCACCACCGGTGGACACCTCCGGGTCAGATACGCAGTATTTT
v_gene: TRBV6-2/TRBV6-3; d_gene: TRBD2; abundance: NA; len: 16; j_gene: TRBJ2-3; CDR3aa: CASSYQAGGYTDTQYF; CDR3nt: TGTGCCAGCAGTTACCAAGCGGGAGGCTACACAGATACGCAGTATTTT
v_gene: TRBV25-1; d_gene: NA; abundance: NA; len: 13; j_gene: TRBJ2-7; CDR3aa: CASRRSASYEQYF; CDR3nt: TGTGCCAGCAGACGGAGTGCGTCCTACGAGCAGTACTTC
v_gene: TRBV29-1; d_gene: TRBD2; abundance: NA; len: 13; j_gene: TRBJ2-5; CDR3aa: CSVGGGPRETQYF; CDR3nt: TGCAGCGTTGGGGGAGGGCCACGGGAGACCCAGTACTTC
v_gene: TRBV6-2/TRBV6-3; d_gene: TRBD1; abundance: few; len: 12; j_gene: TRBJ1-1; CDR3aa: CASSRGTGEAFF; CDR3nt: TGTGCCAGCAGTAGAGGGACAGGTGAAGCTTTCTTT
v_gene: TRBV2; d_gene: TRBD2; abundance: few; len: 16; j_gene: TRBJ2-1; CDR3aa: CASRPPLAGAYNEQFF; CDR3nt: TGTGCCAGCAGACCCCCTTTAGCGGGAGCCTACAATGAGCAGTTCTTC
v_gene: TRBV18; d_gene: TRBD1; abundance: NA; len: 15; j_gene: TRBJ2-7; CDR3aa: CASSIDRGLSYEQYF; CDR3nt: TGTGCCAGCTCAATCGACAGGGGCCTCTCCTACGAGCAGTACTTC
v_gene: TRBV6-2/TRBV6-3; d_gene: NA; abundance: few; len: 12; j_gene: TRBJ2-1; CDR3aa: CASTPGAGEQFF; CDR3nt: TGTGCCAGCACTCCGGGGGCAGGAGAGCAGTTCTTC
v_gene: TRBV7-2; d_gene: NA; abundance: NA; len: 13; j_gene: TRBJ2-1; CDR3aa: CASSFTSFGEQFF; CDR3nt: TGTGCCAGCAGCTTCACTAGCTTTGGTGAGCAGTTCTTC
v_gene: TRBV14; d_gene: NA; abundance: few; len: 15; j_gene: TRBJ2-7; CDR3aa: CASSQGGTASYEQYF; CDR3nt: TGTGCCAGCAGCCAAGGCGGGACAGCCTCCTACGAGCAGTACTTC
v_gene: TRBV7-8; d_gene: NA; abundance: NA; len: 15; j_gene: TRBJ2-7; CDR3aa: CASSLGLGGPIEQYF; CDR3nt: TGTGCCAGCAGCTTAGGTTTGGGGGGCCCCATTGAGCAGTACTTC